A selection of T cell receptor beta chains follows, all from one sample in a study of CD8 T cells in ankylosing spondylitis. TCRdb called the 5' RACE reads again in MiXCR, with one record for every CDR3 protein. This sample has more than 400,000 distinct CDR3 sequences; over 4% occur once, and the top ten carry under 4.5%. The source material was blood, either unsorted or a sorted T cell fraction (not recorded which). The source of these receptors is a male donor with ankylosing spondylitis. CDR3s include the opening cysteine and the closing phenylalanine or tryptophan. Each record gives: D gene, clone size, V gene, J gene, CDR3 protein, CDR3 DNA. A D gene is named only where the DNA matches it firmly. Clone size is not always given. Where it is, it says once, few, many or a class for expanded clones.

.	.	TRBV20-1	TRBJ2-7	CSAPLGAGTGTYEQYF	TGCAGTGCTCCCCTAGGGGCTGGGACGGGGACCTACGAGCAGTACTTC
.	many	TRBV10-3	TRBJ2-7	CAISEVPYEQYF	TGTGCCATCAGTGAGGTCCCCTACGAGCAGTACTTC
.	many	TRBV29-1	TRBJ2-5	CSVDLGGGVQETQYF	TGCAGCGTTGACCTAGGAGGGGGCGTCCAAGAGACCCAGTACTTC
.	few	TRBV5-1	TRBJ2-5	CASSAGAPGETQYF	TGCGCCAGCAGCGCGGGCGCCCCAGGGGAGACCCAGTACTTC
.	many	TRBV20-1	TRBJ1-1	CSARDPEAFF	TGCAGTGCTAGAGACCCTGAAGCTTTCTTT
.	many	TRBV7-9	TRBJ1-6	CASSSSGDSPLHF	TGTGCCAGCAGCTCCTCCGGGGACTCACCCCTCCACTTT
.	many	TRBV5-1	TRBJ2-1	CASSLDRLENEQFF	TGCGCCAGCAGCTTGGACAGGTTGGAGAATGAGCAGTTCTTC
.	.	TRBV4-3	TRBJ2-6	CASSQDLGRVSGANVLTF	TGCGCCAGCAGCCAAGATCTAGGGCGGGTCTCTGGGGCCAACGTCCTGACTTTC
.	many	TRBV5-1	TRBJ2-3	CASSLGSGAGTDTQYF	TGCGCCAGCAGCTTGGGATCGGGGGCAGGCACAGATACGCAGTATTTT
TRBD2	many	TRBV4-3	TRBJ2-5	CASSQEISGEGAQYF	TGCGCCAGCAGCCAAGAAATTAGCGGGGAGGGGGCCCAGTACTTC
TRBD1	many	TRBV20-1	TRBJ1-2	CSASMGQGAVYGYTF	TGCAGTGCTAGTATGGGCCAGGGGGCGGTCTATGGCTACACCTTC
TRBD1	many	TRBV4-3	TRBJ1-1	CASSQDNRGYTEAFF	TGCGCCAGCAGCCAAGATAACAGGGGATACACTGAAGCTTTCTTT
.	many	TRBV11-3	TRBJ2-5	CASSLGSTGQETQYF	TGTGCCAGCAGCTTAGGCTCGACAGGCCAAGAGACCCAGTACTTC
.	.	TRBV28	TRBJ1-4	CASEGANEKLFF	TGTGCCAGCGAGGGGGCTAATGAAAAACTGTTTTTT
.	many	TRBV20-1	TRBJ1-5	CSARNLVGHQPQHF	TGCAGTGCTAGGAACCTAGTGGGCCATCAGCCCCAGCATTTT
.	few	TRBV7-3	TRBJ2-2	CASSSTRSAGELFF	TGTGCCAGCAGCTCTACGCGGTCGGCCGGGGAGCTGTTTTTT
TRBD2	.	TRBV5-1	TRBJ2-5	CASSSRGIAGNQETQYF	TGCGCCAGCAGCTCTCGAGGGATAGCGGGAAACCAAGAGACCCAGTACTTC
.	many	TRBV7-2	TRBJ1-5	CASSSTPGSDQPQHF	TGTGCCAGCAGCTCTACTCCGGGCTCTGATCAGCCCCAGCATTTT
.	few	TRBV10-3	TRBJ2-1	CAISESVERYNEQFF	TGTGCCATCAGTGAGTCGGTTGAGCGGTACAATGAGCAGTTCTTC
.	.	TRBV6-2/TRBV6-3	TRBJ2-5	CASSSGVRQETQYF	TGTGCCAGCAGTTCCGGGGTAAGGCAAGAGACCCAGTACTTC
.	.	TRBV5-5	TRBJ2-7	CASSLAAPVSYEQYF	TGTGCCAGCAGCTTGGCCGCGCCGGTCTCCTACGAGCAGTACTTC
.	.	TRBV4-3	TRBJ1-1	CASSQQGLTEAFF	TGCGCCAGCAGCCAACAGGGATTAACTGAAGCTTTCTTT
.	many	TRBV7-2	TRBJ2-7	CASSRDWPRDEQYF	TGTGCCAGCAGCCGGGACTGGCCAAGGGACGAGCAGTACTTC
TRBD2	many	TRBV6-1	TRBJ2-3	CASSRGLAGGRADTQYF	TGTGCCAGCAGCCGAGGACTAGCGGGGGGGCGAGCAGATACGCAGTATTTT
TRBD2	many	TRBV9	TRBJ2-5	CASSPGLAGSRTQYF	TGTGCCAGCAGCCCCGGACTAGCGGGAAGTAGGACCCAGTACTTC
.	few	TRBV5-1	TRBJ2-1	CASSLGAASLTNEQFF	TGCGCCAGCAGCTTGGGGGCTGCGTCTCTCACGAATGAGCAGTTCTTC
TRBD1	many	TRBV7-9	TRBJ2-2	CASSLRISTGDGELFF	TGTGCCAGCAGCTTAAGGATATCGACAGGGGACGGGGAGCTGTTTTTT
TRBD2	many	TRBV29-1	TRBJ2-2	CSVERFDLGGSTGELFF	TGCAGCGTTGAACGGTTCGATCTGGGAGGGAGCACCGGGGAGCTGTTTTTT
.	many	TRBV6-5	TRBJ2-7	CASSYKAGRTYEQYF	TGTGCCAGCAGTTATAAGGCGGGACGGACCTACGAGCAGTACTTC
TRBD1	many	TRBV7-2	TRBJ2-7	CASSAQATGGINEQYF	TGTGCCAGCAGCGCGCAAGCCACAGGGGGCATCAACGAGCAGTACTTC
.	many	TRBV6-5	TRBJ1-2	CASSYSIPGEGYGYTF	TGTGCCAGCAGTTACTCGATTCCTGGGGAAGGGTATGGCTACACCTTC
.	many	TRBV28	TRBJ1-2	CASSYRWGIYGYTF	TGTGCCAGCAGTTATAGGTGGGGAATCTATGGCTACACCTTC
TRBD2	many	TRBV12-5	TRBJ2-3	CASGLVLSGRETDTQYF	TGTGCTAGTGGTTTGGTACTAAGCGGGAGGGAAACAGATACGCAGTATTTT